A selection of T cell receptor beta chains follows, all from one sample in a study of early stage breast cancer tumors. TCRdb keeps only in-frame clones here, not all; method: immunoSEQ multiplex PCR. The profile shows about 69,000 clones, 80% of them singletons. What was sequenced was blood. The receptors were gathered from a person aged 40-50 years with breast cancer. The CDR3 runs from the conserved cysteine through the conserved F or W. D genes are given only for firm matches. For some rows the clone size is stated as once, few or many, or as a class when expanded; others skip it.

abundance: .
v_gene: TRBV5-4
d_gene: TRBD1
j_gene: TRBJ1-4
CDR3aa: CASSEGQPNEKLFF
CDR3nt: TGTGCCAGCAGCGAGGGACAGCCAAATGAAAAACTGTTTTTT

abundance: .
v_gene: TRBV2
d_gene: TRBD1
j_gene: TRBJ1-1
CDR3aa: CASRGGQTRNTEAFF
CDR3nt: TGTGCCAGCAGGGGGGGACAGACACGGAACACTGAAGCTTTCTTT

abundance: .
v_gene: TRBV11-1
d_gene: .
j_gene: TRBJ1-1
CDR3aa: CASSFTGETEAFF
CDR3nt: TGTGCCAGCAGCTTTACGGGGGAGACTGAAGCTTTCTTT

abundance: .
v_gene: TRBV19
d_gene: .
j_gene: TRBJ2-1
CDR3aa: CASTAGPPGYNEQFF
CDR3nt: TGTGCCAGTACCGCGGGACCCCCAGGCTACAATGAGCAGTTCTTC

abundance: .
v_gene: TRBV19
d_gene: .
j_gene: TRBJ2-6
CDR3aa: CASRIKGSGANVLTF
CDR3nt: TGTGCCAGTCGGATCAAGGGTTCTGGGGCCAACGTCCTGACTTTC

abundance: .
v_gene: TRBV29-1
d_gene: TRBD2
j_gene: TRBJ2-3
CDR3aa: CSVQRLAASTDTQYF
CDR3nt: TGCAGCGTTCAACGACTAGCGGCTAGCACAGATACGCAGTATTTT

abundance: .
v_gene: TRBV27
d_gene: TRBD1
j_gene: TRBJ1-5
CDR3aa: CASRARTGGAGQPQHF
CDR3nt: TGTGCCAGCAGGGCCCGGACAGGGGGCGCGGGGCAGCCCCAGCATTTT

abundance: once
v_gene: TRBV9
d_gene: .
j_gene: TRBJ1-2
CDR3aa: CASSVATEGRYGYTF
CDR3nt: TGTGCCAGCAGCGTAGCTACGGAGGGACGCTATGGCTACACCTTC

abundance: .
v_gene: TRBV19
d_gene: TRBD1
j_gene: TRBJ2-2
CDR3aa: CASSVGDRVGTGELFF
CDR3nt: TGTGCCAGTAGTGTGGGGGACAGGGTGGGCACCGGGGAGCTGTTTTTT

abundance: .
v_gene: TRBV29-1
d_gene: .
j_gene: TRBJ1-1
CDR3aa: CSVEEGYTEAFF
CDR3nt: TGCAGCGTTGAGGAAGGGTACACTGAAGCTTTCTTT

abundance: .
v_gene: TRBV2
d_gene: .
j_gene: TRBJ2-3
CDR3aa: CASVGNQWYDTQYF
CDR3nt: TGTGCCAGCGTCGGGAACCAATGGTACGATACGCAGTATTTT

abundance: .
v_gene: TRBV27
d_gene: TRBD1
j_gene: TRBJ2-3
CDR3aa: CASRSAGTGELDTQYF
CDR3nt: TGTGCCAGCAGGAGCGCGGGGACAGGGGAATTGGATACGCAGTATTTT

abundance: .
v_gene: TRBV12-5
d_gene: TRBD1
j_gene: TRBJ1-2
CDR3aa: CASGGGDSFYYGYTF
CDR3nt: TGTGCTAGTGGTGGCGGGGACAGCTTTTACTATGGCTACACCTTC

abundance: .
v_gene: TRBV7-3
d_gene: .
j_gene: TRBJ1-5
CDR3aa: CASSPGDGQPQHF
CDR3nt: TGTGCCAGCAGCCCGGGGGATGGTCAGCCCCAGCATTTT

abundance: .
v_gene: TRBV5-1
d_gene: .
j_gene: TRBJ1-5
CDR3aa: CASSLGGLNQPQHF
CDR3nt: TGCGCCAGCAGCCTCGGTGGGCTCAATCAGCCCCAGCATTTT

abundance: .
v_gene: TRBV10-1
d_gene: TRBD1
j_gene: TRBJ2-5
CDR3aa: CASSEATGSETQYF
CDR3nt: TGCGCCAGCAGTGAGGCGACAGGGTCGGAGACCCAGTACTTC

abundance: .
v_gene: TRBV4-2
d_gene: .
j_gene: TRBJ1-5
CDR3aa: CASSQADRYSNQPQHF
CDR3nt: TGTGCCAGCAGCCAAGCAGACAGATATAGCAATCAGCCCCAGCATTTT

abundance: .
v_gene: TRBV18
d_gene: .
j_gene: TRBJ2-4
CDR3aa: CASSTDRVAKNIQYF
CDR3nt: TGTGCCAGCTCAACGGACAGAGTAGCCAAAAACATTCAGTACTTC

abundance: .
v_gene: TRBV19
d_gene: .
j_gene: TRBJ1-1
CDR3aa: CASTRGVSGFSTEAFF
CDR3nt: TGTGCCAGTACGAGGGGGGTCTCGGGGTTCAGCACTGAAGCTTTCTTT

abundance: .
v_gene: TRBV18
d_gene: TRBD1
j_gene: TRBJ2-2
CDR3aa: CASSPNSGTGRLTGELFF
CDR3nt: TGTGCCAGCTCACCAAATTCAGGGACAGGGCGCCTCACCGGGGAGCTGTTTTTT

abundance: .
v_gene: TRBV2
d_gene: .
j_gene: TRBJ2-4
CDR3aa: CASRRGVILAKNIQYF
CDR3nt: TGTGCCAGCAGACGAGGGGTGATCCTAGCCAAAAACATTCAGTACTTC

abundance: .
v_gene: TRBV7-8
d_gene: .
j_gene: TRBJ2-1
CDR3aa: CASSVWTGISYNEQFF
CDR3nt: TGTGCCAGCAGCGTGTGGACTGGTATCTCCTACAATGAGCAGTTCTTC

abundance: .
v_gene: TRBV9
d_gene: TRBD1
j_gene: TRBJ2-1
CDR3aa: CASSVESTGGRNEQFF
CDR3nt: TGTGCCAGCAGCGTAGAAAGCACAGGGGGCAGGAATGAGCAGTTCTTC